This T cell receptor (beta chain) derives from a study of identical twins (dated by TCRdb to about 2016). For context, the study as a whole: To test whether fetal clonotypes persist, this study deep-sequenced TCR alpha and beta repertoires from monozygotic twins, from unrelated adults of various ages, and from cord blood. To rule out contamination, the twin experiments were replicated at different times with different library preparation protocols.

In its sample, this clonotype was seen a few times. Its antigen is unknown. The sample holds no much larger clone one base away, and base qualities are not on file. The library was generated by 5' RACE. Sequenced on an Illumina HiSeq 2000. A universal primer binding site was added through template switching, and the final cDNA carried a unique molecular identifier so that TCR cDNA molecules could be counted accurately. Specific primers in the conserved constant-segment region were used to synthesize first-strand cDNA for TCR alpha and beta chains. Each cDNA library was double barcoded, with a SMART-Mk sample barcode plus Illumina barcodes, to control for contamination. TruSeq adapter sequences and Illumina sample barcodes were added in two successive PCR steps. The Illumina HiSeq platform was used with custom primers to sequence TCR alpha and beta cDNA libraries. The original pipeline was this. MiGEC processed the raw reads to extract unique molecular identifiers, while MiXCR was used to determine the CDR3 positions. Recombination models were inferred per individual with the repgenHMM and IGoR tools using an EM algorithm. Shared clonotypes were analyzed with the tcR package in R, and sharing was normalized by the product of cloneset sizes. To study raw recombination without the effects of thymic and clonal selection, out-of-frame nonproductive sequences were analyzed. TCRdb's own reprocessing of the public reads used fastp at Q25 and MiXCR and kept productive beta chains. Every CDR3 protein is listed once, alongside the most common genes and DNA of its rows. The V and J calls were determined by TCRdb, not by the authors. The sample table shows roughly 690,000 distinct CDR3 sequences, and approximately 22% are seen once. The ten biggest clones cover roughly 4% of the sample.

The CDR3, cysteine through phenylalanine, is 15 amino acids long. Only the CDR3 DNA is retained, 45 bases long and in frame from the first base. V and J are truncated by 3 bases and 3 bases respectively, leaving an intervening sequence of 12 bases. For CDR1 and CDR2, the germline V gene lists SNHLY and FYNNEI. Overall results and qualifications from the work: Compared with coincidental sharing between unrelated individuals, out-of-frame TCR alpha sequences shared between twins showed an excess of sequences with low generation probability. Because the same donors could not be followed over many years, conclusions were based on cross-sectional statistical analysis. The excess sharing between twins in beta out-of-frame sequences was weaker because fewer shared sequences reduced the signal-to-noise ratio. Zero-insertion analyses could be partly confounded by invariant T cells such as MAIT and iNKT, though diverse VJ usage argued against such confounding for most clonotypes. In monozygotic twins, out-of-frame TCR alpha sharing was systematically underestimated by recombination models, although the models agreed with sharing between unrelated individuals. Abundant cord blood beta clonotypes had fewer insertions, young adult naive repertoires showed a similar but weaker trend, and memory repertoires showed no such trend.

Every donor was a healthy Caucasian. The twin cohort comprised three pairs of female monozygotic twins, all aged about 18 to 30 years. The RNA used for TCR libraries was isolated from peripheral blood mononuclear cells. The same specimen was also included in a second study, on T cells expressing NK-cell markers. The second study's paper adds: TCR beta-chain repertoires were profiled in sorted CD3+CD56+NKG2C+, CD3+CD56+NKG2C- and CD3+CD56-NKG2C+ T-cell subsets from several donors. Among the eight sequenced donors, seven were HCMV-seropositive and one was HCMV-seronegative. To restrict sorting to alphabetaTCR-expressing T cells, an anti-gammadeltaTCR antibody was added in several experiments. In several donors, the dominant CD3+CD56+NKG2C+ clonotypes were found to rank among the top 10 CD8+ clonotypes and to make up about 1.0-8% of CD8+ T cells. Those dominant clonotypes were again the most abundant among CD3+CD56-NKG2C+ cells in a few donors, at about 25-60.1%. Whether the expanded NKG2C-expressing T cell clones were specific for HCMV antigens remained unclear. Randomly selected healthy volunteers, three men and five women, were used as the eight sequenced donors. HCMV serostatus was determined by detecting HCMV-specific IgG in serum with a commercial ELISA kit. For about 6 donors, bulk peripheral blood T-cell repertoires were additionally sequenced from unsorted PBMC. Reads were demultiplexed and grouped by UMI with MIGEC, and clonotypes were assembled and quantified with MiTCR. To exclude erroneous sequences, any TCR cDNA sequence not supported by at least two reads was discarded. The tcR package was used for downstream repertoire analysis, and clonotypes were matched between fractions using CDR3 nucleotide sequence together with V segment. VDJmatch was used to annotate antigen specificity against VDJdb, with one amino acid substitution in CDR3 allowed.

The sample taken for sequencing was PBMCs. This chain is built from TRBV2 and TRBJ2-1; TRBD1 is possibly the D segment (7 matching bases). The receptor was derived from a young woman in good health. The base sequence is TGTGCCAGCAGTGAGGAGGGGACAGACTACAATGAGCAGTTCTTC. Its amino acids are CASSEEGTDYNEQFF.